Reported below is one T cell receptor (beta chain). The source of the sample is a study of blood T cell repertoires in COVID-19. For the study at large: Acute-phase and convalescent COVID-19 samples originated in the United States, Italy and Spain. The analysed material was cDNA or gDNA that came from T cells, B-cell-depleted T cells, or PBMCs.

Original handling: Quantification of nucleated cells was approximated via reference gene primer amplification. TCRdb's table, derived via immunoSEQ multiplex PCR, lists solely in-frame clones and lacks some. The V and J calls and clone size were taken over from that table, and D and trimming were inferred from the DNA. The sample holds tens of thousands of clones; about 87% are singletons and the top ten take less than 20%. Germline V gene lookup returns CDR1 SQVTM and CDR2 ANQGSEA. This CDR3 has 15 amino acids. The trim removed 0 bases at V and 6 bases at J, leaving 7 bases unmatched. This receptor was obtained from a human donor in a cohort sampled during active COVID-19. The sample was peripheral blood. The chain joins TRBV29-1 to TRBJ2-1, with 8 nucleotides matching TRBD2. The CDR3 protein is CSVEDRGGRSNEQFF. The CDR3 nucleotides read TGCAGCGTTGAAGATCGGGGGGGGCGATCCAATGAGCAGTTCTTC.